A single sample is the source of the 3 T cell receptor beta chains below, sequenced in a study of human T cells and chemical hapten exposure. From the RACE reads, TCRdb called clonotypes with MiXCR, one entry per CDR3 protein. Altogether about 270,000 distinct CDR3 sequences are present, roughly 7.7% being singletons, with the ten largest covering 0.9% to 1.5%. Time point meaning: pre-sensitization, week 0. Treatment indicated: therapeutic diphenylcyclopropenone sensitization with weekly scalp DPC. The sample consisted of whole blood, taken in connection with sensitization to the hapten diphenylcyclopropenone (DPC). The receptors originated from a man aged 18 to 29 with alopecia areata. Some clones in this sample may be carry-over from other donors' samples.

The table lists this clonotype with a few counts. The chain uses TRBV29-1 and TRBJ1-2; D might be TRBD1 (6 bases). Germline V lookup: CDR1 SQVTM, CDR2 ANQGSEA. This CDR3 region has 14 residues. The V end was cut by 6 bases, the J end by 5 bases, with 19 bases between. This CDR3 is CSVDRGAGIYGYTF. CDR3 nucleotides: TGCAGCGTCGACCGGGGGGCAGGGATATATGGCTACACCTTC.

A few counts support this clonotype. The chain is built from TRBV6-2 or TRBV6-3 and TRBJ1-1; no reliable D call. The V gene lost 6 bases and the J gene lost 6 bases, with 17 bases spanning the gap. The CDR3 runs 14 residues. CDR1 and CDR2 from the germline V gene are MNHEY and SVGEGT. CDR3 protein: CASSHGVRVSEAFF. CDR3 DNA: TGTGCCAGCAGCCACGGCGTGAGGGTATCTGAAGCTTTCTTT.

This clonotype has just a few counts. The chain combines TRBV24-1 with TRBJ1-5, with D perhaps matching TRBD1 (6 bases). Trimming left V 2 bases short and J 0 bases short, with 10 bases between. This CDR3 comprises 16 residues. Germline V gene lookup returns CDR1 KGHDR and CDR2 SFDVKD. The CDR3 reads CATSDSGQHSNQPQHF. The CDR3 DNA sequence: TGTGCCACCAGTGATTCCGGACAGCATAGCAATCAGCCCCAGCATTTT.